One sample yielded the 20 T cell receptor beta chains listed below, sequenced in a study of T cells in tuberculosis. Thawed, overnight-rested PBMC were stained with GMM-loaded CD1B tetramer, viability dye and anti-CD3, then sorted. The lipid loaded on the CD1B tetramers was C32 glucose monomycolate from Rhodococcus equi. TCRdb keeps only in-frame clones here, not all; method: immunoSEQ multiplex PCR. The sample has about 59,000 clones, 65% to 90% seen once. Sequencing input: CD1b-GMM tetramer-negative cells sorted from PBMCs. The receptor source for this set is an adult woman with latent tuberculosis.

Worth noting for this clone: Its ends do not fully match the called genes, so a read error is possible. V and J are TRBV15 and TRBJ1-2, with TRBD1 matching 10 bases. The CDR3 is made up of 15 amino acids. Germline V gives CDR1 LNHNV, CDR2 YYDKDF (reference sequence). DNA of the CDR3: TGTGCCACCAGGAGAGGCGGACAGGGGGAGAATGGCTACACCTTC. It encodes CATRRGGQGENGYTF. The full variable domain, completed using reference TRBV15 and TRBJ1-2, is DAMVIQNPRYQVTQFGKPVTLSCSQTLNHNVMYWYQQKSSQAPKLLFHYYDKDFNNEADTPDNFQSRRPNTSFCFLDIRSPGLGDTAMYLCATRRGGQGENGYTFGSGTRLTVV.

V and J are TRBV6-1 and TRBJ2-7, with D possibly being TRBD1 (6 bases). The CDR3 extends over 14 amino acids. Per germline, CDR1 MNHNS and CDR2 SASEGT. Trimming removed 8 bases from V and 0 bases from J, with 14 bases in between. CDR3: CASGHRVSSYEQYF. Written as DNA, the CDR3 is TGTGCCAGCGGGCACAGGGTGAGCTCCTACGAGCAGTACTTC.

The V and J genes are TRBV30 and TRBJ2-5; D is unclear. The CDR3 totals 14 residues. The ends were cut back, 3 bases at V and 3 bases at J, with 14 bases in the middle. Germline V CDR1 and CDR2: GTSNPN, SVGIG (reference sequence). The CDR3 region is CAWRALILEETQYF. The DNA for the CDR3 is TGTGCCTGGAGGGCATTGATCCTAGAAGAGACCCAGTACTTC. Complete variable domain (other parts from reference TRBV30 and TRBJ2-5): SQTIHQWPATLVQPVGSPLSLECTVEGTSNPNLYWYRQAAGRGLQLLFYSVGIGQISSEVPQNLSASRPQDRQFILSSKKLLLSDSGFYLCAWRALILEETQYFGPGTRLLVL.

The J gene is TRBJ1-2, the V gene TRBV6-1; 11 bases align to TRBD1. The CDR3 is made up of 14 amino acids. Germline loops: CDR1 MNHNS, CDR2 SASEGT. V was clipped by 6 bases and J by 6 bases; unmatched bases: 6. CDR3 in amino acids: CASRKGTGGNGYTF. The DNA for the CDR3 is TGTGCCAGCAGAAAGGGGACAGGGGGTAATGGCTACACCTTC.

The chain employs TRBV7-2 and TRBJ2-1; 7 bases are a match to TRBD1. The trim removed 2 bases at V and 5 bases at J, leaving 12 bases unmatched. The length of the CDR3 is 17 residues. From germline, CDR1 is SGHTA and CDR2 FQGNSA. The CDR3 loop is CASSLWVGQRPNNEQFF. The CDR3 DNA reads TGTGCCAGCAGCTTATGGGTGGGACAGCGGCCGAACAATGAGCAGTTCTTC.

V usage is TRBV5-1 and J usage is TRBJ2-1; no reliable D call. Germline loops: CDR1 SGHRS, CDR2 YFSETQ. The CDR3 sequence is 15 residues long. The ends were cut back, 4 bases at V and 0 bases at J, with 11 bases in the middle. CDR3 sequence reads: CASSPPYDSYNEQFF. CDR3 DNA: TGCGCCAGCAGCCCTCCCTATGACTCCTACAATGAGCAGTTCTTC.

The V and J genes are TRBV5-1 and TRBJ2-5, with 12 bases fitting TRBD2. Gene TRBJ2-7 matches the end of the DNA better, so the J call may be wrong. The germline V gene has CDR1 SGHRS and CDR2 YFSETQ. The CDR3 is made up of 15 amino acids. CDR3 protein: CASSRLAGDTYEQYF. The CDR3 DNA reads TGCGCCAGCAGTCGACTAGCGGGGGACACCTACGAGCAGTACTTC.

The chain couples TRBV7-3 to TRBJ1-5; D is unclear. Looked up from germline, CDR1 is SGHTA and CDR2 is FQGTGA. Trimming took off 4 bases at V and 7 bases at J, with 8 bases between the two ends. The CDR3 has 12 residues. CDR3 sequence: CASSSLVQPQHF. The CDR3 DNA sequence: TGTGCCAGCAGCTCCCTAGTCCAGCCCCAGCATTTT.

The chain links TRBV6-5 to TRBJ1-2; 7 bases map to TRBD1. The CDR3 covers 16 residues. Germline CDR1 MNHEY, CDR2 SVGAGI. Trimming removed 0 bases from V and 4 bases from J; junction bases left unmatched: 8. DNA of the CDR3: TGTGCCAGCAGTTACTCGAACAGGGGATCTCTCTATGGCTACACCTTC. It codes for CASSYSNRGSLYGYTF.

This clone was recorded a few times. This chain uses TRBV19 with TRBJ1-2; perhaps TRBD1 as D (6 bases). Germline V gene sequence: CDR1 LNHDA, CDR2 SQIVND (reference sequence). Between the trimmed V and J ends, which lost 1 base and 7 bases, there was a span of 7 bases. CDR3 length: 12 amino acids. The CDR3 is CASSIVGAGYTF. CDR3 bases: TGTGCCAGTAGTATAGTGGGGGCTGGCTACACCTTC.

This clone came up a few times. The chain combines TRBV29-1 with TRBJ1-3; D is uncertain. Germline-derived CDR1 and CDR2 are SQVTM and ANQGSEA. There are 13 residues in the CDR3. V lost 2 bases, J lost 2 bases, and 7 bases lay in between. The CDR3 is CSVEKAAGNTIYF. CDR3 DNA: TGCAGCGTTGAAAAAGCGGCTGGAAACACCATATATTTT.

V gene TRBV7-9 combines with J gene TRBJ1-2, with D possibly TRBD1 on 6 matching bases. The ends were cut back, 2 bases at V and 0 bases at J, with 13 bases in the middle. The CDR3 has 16 amino acids. Germline CDR1 is SEHNR and CDR2 is FQNEAQ (reference sequence). This CDR3 reads CASSLRVDSPNYGYTF. The CDR3 DNA sequence: TGTGCCAGCAGCTTACGGGTGGACAGTCCTAACTATGGCTACACCTTC.

The gene calls are TRBV18 and TRBJ1-1; weak D call: TRBD1 (6 bases). CDR1 is KGHSH and CDR2 is LQKENI in the germline V gene. This CDR3 contains 15 residues. The V end was cut by 3 bases, the J end by 4 bases, with 15 bases between. The CDR3 reads CASSPTGGAGTEAFF. As DNA, the CDR3 is TGTGCCAGCTCACCCACGGGGGGGGCCGGCACTGAAGCTTTCTTT.

The genes are TRBV9 and TRBJ2-7, with a tentative D call TRBD1 (6 bases). Germline V gives CDR1 SGDLS, CDR2 YYNGEE. V gave up 3 bases and J gave up 5 bases, with 15 bases separating them. CDR3 length: 14 residues. CDR3: CASSEGWGRNEQYF. The CDR3 nucleotides are TGTGCCAGCAGCGAGGGATGGGGGCGCAACGAGCAGTACTTC.

The J gene is TRBJ1-5, the V gene TRBV5-8, with a tentative D call TRBD1 (6 bases). CDR1 is SGHTS and CDR2 is YDEGEE in the germline V gene. Trimming took 3 bases from V and 0 from J, leaving 10 bases between them. The CDR3 covers 15 residues. The CDR3 sequence is CASSSQGYSNQPQHF. For the CDR3, the DNA is TGTGCCAGCAGCTCACAGGGCTATAGCAATCAGCCCCAGCATTTT. The variable domain in full, completed from reference TRBV5-8 and TRBJ1-5, reads EAGVTQSPTHLIKTRGQQATLRCSPISGHTSVYWYQQALGLGLQFLLWYDEGEERNRGNFPPRFSGRQFPNYSSELNVNALELEDSALYLCASSSQGYSNQPQHFGDGTRLSIL.

This chain connects TRBV4-3 to TRBJ2-2; 10 bases are shared with TRBD1. V was clipped by 8 bases and J by 6 bases; unmatched bases: 6. The CDR3 totals 14 residues. Looked up from germline, CDR1 is LGHNA and CDR2 is YSLEER. The CDR3 nucleotides read TGCGCCAGCGGACAGGGGGTAGGGTCCGGGGAGCTGTTTTTT. The encoded protein is CASGQGVGSGELFF.

This chain links TRBV30 with TRBJ2-5; a weak D match, TRBD1 (5 bases). CDR3 length: 13 residues. V was clipped by 2 bases and J by 4 bases, with 11 bases between them. Germline CDR1 and CDR2: GTSNPN and SVGIG (reference sequence). CDR3 coding DNA: TGTGCCTGGAGTTCAGGACACACAGAGACCCAGTACTTC. Translation gives CAWSSGHTETQYF. Full variable domain (missing parts from reference TRBV30 and TRBJ2-5): SQTIHQWPATLVQPVGSPLSLECTVEGTSNPNLYWYRQAAGRGLQLLFYSVGIGQISSEVPQNLSASRPQDRQFILSSKKLLLSDSGFYLCAWSSGHTETQYFGPGTRLLVL.

The chain links TRBV28 to TRBJ2-6, with 7 bases matching TRBD1. CDR3 length equals 18 residues. Germline trimming cut 5 bases from V and 0 bases from J; bases unmatched to any gene: 10. Germline V gene data show CDR1 as MDHEN and CDR2 as SYDVKM. CDR3 region: CASSNRDRLSSGANVLTF. CDR3 nucleotide sequence: TGTGCCAGCAGTAATAGGGACAGACTAAGCTCTGGGGCCAACGTCCTGACTTTC. The variable domain in full, with the rest retrieved from reference TRBV28 and TRBJ2-6, is DVKVTQSSRYLVKRTGEKVFLECVQDMDHENMFWYRQDPGLGLRLIYFSYDVKMKEKGDIPEGYSVSREKKERFSLILESASTNQTSMYLCASSNRDRLSSGANVLTFGAGSRLTVL.

By sample fraction, this clone is medium-sized (0.01 to 0.1%). CDR3 in DNA: TGTGCCATCAGTGAACCCGGGAGGGGGGGATACAATGAGCAGTTCTTC. Translation: CAISEPGRGGYNEQFF. The chain links TRBV10-3 to TRBJ2-1; 8 bases line up with TRBD2. CDR3 length equals 16 residues. The V and J ends lost 3 bases and 4 bases, in that order; junction bases with no gene match: 8. Germline V gene sequence: CDR1 ENHRY, CDR2 SYGVKD.

The chain links TRBV5-1 to TRBJ2-2, with 10 bases identical to TRBD1. The germline V gene encodes CDR1 SGHRS and CDR2 YFSETQ. The CDR3 runs to 18 residues. The trim removed 0 bases at V and 1 base at J, leaving 6 bases unmatched. The DNA of the CDR3 is TGCGCCAGCAGCTTGGGACAGGGGGCTGTATGGAACACCGGGGAGCTGTTTTTT. This gives the protein CASSLGQGAVWNTGELFF.